The entry that follows covers one TCR beta chain sequence. The antigen is unknown. An end of the junction differs from the germline gene, which may be a read error. This sample stems from a study of blood T cells in healthy people across ages. Whole-study findings and limits: Older individuals had lower TCR beta diversity per million T cells (the decline was roughly linear). Changes seen in expanded clonotypes were possibly confounded by donor CMV status left unknown.

Then a second PCR, running roughly 7 to 11 cycles, was carried out with a sample-barcoded 5' primer and a J-beta primer mix. TCRdb independently ran MiXCR on the 5' RACE reads; one entry per CDR3 protein. The sample lists hundreds of thousands of distinct CDR3 sequences; roughly 43% were seen once. Whenever a sample was processed, at least 7 million PBMCs were isolated. This TCR was recovered from a man aged 80 or over in good health. The specimen was blood.

CDR3 region: CASSKRDFPYGQYF. CDR3 coding DNA: TGTGCCAGCAGCAAACGGGACTTCCCCTACGGGCAGTACTTC. The chain carries TRBV7-2 and TRBJ2-7; maybe TRBD2 (6 bases). The germline V gene encodes CDR1 SGHTA and CDR2 FQGNSA. This CDR3 spans 14 amino acids.